A single sample is the source of the 21 T cell receptor beta chains below, sequenced in a study of T cell repertoires in cytomegalovirus infection. TCRdb re-analysed the reads in MiXCR, keeping a single row per CDR3 protein. Here the sample spans 250,000 or so distinct CDR3 sequences, approximately 10% being singletons. The sequencing sample was made of PBMCs. The source is a human donor in good health (CMV status not recorded). Some clones in this sample may be carry-over from other donors' samples.

This clonotype showed up many times. The CDR3 DNA is TGTGCCAGCTCGGGACAGGGTTATTCACCCCTCCACTTT. It codes for CASSGQGYSPLHF. The chain uses TRBV7-6 and TRBJ1-6; 9 nucleotides align to TRBD1. V shed 8 bases, J shed 8 bases, and the junction held 4 bases outside the gene matches. Looked up from germline, CDR1 is SGHVS and CDR2 is FNYEAQ. The length of the CDR3 is 13 residues.

This clonotype was detected many times. The chain joins TRBV7-2 to TRBJ2-5; 14 bases map to TRBD2. There are 15 residues in the CDR3. With 5 bases clipped from V and 4 bases from J, the junction kept 3 bases outside the gene matches. Germline V CDR1 and CDR2: SGHTA, FQGNSA. CDR3 sequence reads: CASSQTSGRGETQYF. The CDR3 DNA is TGTGCCAGCAGCCAGACTAGCGGGAGGGGAGAGACCCAGTACTTC.

This clonotype has ten or more counts. The rearrangement joins TRBV7-2 to TRBJ2-5, with 14 bases matching TRBD2. The CDR3 sequence is 18 residues long. Germline values: CDR1 SGHTA, CDR2 FQGNSA. V lost 0 bases to trimming and J lost 5 bases; unmatched junction nucleotides: 8. The CDR3 nucleotides are TGTGCCAGCAGCTTAGCTGCGACTAGCGGGGGGGCCTGGGAGACCCAGTACTTC. Amino acid sequence: CASSLAATSGGAWETQYF.

The sample holds many counts of this clonotype. V gene TRBV28 combines with J gene TRBJ1-4, with a possible D match to TRBD1 (6 bases). Germline CDR1 and CDR2: MDHEN and SYDVKM. This CDR3 is built from 14 residues. V was cut by 3 bases and J by 5 bases, with 10 bases left in between. CDR3 bases: TGTGCCAGCAGTTTCGGCAGGGGAAATGAAAAACTGTTTTTT. Its protein is CASSFGRGNEKLFF.

This clonotype was recorded at least ten times. The chain combines TRBV7-8 with TRBJ2-7; tentatively, D is TRBD1 or TRBD2 (5 bases each). V gave up 5 bases and J gave up 0 bases, with 23 bases separating them. The length of the CDR3 is 18 residues. Germline V gene lookup returns CDR1 SGHVS and CDR2 FQNEAQ. CDR3 bases: TGTGCCAGCAGCCCATCTGGGGCAGGGAGAAGGAGCTCCTACGAGCAGTACTTC. Encoded protein: CASSPSGAGRRSSYEQYF. Using reference TRBV7-8 and TRBJ2-7 for the parts outside the CDR3, the full variable domain is GAGVSQSPRYKVAKRGQDVALRCDPISGHVSLFWYQQALGQGPEFLTYFQNEAQLDKSGLPSDRFFAERPEGSVSTLKIQRTQQEDSAVYLCASSPSGAGRRSSYEQYFGPGTRLTVT.

This clonotype showed up just a few times. This chain links TRBV20-1 with TRBJ1-5; 9 nucleotides align to TRBD1. The germline CDR1 and CDR2 sequences are DFQATT and SNEGSKA (reference sequence). The CDR3 totals 15 residues. V shed 3 bases and J 7 bases; nucleotides not matched to a gene: 10. CDR3 nucleotides: TGCAGTGCTAGGAAAGAACAGGGGGCAGGGCAGCCCCAGCATTTT. Its translation: CSARKEQGAGQPQHF.

The chain is built from TRBV29-1 and TRBJ1-2, with D possibly being TRBD1 (5 bases). Between the trimmed V and J ends, which lost 5 bases and 4 bases, there was a span of 20 bases. Germline V gives CDR1 SQVTM, CDR2 ANQGSEA. The CDR3 has 15 residues. The CDR3 region has the DNA TGCAGCGTTACCCAAGGGTCGGGGGACGGCTATGGCTACACCTTC. Protein: CSVTQGSGDGYGYTF.

This clonotype came up many times. The V gene is TRBV18, the J gene TRBJ2-3; 8 bases fit TRBD2. V shed 5 bases, J shed 1 base, and the junction held 2 bases outside the gene matches. CDR1 is KGHSH and CDR2 is LQKENI in the germline V gene. The CDR3 totals 14 residues. The CDR3 loop is CASSGLAGTDTQYF. In DNA form, the CDR3 reads TGTGCCAGCTCAGGACTAGCTGGCACAGATACGCAGTATTTT.

This clonotype came up many times. CDR3 sequence (DNA): TGTGCCAGCAGTTTAGTCGGTCAGCCCCAGCATTTT. This translates into CASSLVGQPQHF. The V call is TRBV28, the J call TRBJ1-5; D uncertain. Germline CDR1 is MDHEN and CDR2 is SYDVKM. With 2 bases removed from V and 6 bases from J, the gap between germline ends came to 5 bases. The CDR3 length is 12 residues. The entire variable domain, with the rest obtained from reference TRBV28 and TRBJ1-5, is as follows: DVKVTQSSRYLVKRTGEKVFLECVQDMDHENMFWYRQDPGLGLRLIYFSYDVKMKEKGDIPEGYSVSREKKERFSLILESASTNQTSMYLCASSLVGQPQHFGDGTRLSIL.

The rearrangement links TRBV5-1 to TRBJ1-4; 8 bases agree with TRBD1. The V gene's germline CDR1 is SGHRS and CDR2 YFSETQ. The J segment lost 15 bases and the V segment lost 2 bases, leaving 6 bases of the junction unmatched. The CDR3 extends over 12 amino acids. CDR3 sequence: CASSLPGGGVFF. CDR3 nucleotide sequence: TGCGCCAGCAGCTTACCAGGGGGCGGGGTGTTTTTT.

This chain uses TRBV4-3 with TRBJ2-3; weak D call: TRBD2 (5 bases). CDR1 is LGHNA and CDR2 is YSLEER in the germline V gene. V lost 6 bases and J 0 bases, leaving 13 bases between the germline ends. The CDR3 contains 15 residues. CDR3 DNA sequence: TGCGCCAGCAGAAAGGACTTGTCTAGCACAGATACGCAGTATTTT. Its translation: CASRKDLSSTDTQYF.

The chain links TRBV19 to TRBJ1-2; D uncertain. Trimming removed 7 bases from V and 4 bases from J, with 19 bases in between. This CDR3 has 15 residues. Per the germline V gene, CDR1 is LNHDA and CDR2 is SQIVND (reference sequence). Here the CDR3 DNA reads TGTGCCAGTAATCCCCAAGGGCCTTTATCCTATGGCTACACCTTC. It translates to CASNPQGPLSYGYTF.

This clonotype was seen many times. The CDR3 region has the DNA TGTGCCAGCAGCCCCGGGACAGGGAGAGGTCAGCCCCAGCATTTT. This gives the protein CASSPGTGRGQPQHF. The chain couples TRBV7-9 to TRBJ1-5, with 9 bases aligning to TRBD1. The ends lost 5 bases at V and 6 bases at J; junction bases unmatched: 8. CDR1 SEHNR and CDR2 FQNEAQ come from the germline V gene (reference sequence). This CDR3 has 15 residues.

The chain recombines TRBV6-6 with TRBJ2-7; 8 bases are shared with TRBD1. The V segment lost 6 bases and the J segment 5 bases; nucleotides outside the gene matches: 6. This CDR3 is built from 13 residues. The V gene's germline CDR1 is MNHNY and CDR2 SVGAGI (reference sequence). The CDR3 here is CASSFDRGDEQYF. The DNA of the CDR3 is TGTGCCAGCAGCTTCGACAGGGGCGACGAGCAGTACTTC.

Ten or more counts support this clonotype. The gene calls are TRBV28 and TRBJ1-1; perhaps TRBD1 as D (6 bases). This CDR3 spans 12 amino acids. In germline, CDR1 is MDHEN, CDR2 SYDVKM. V was trimmed by 10 bases and J by 1 base, leaving 10 bases between them. DNA of the CDR3: TGTGCCATCATACAGGGGAACACTGAAGCTTTCTTT. Amino acid sequence: CAIIQGNTEAFF.

Ten or more counts support this clonotype. This chain uses TRBV7-2 with TRBJ2-7; 7 positions match TRBD2. The length of the CDR3 is 15 residues. Germline assignment: CDR1 SGHTA and CDR2 FQGNSA. V was clipped by 5 bases and J by 4 bases; unmatched bases: 11. DNA of the CDR3: TGTGCCAGCAGCCGGGCGGCTACCGGGGGGTACGAGCAGTACTTC. Its protein is CASSRAATGGYEQYF.

This clonotype was counted only a few times. This rearrangement joins TRBV5-1 to TRBJ2-1, with 7 positions matching TRBD2. Germline V gives CDR1 SGHRS, CDR2 YFSETQ. The junction had 5 bases not matched to a gene; V was cut back by 0 bases and J by 8 bases. This CDR3 is built from 14 residues. CDR3 sequence: CASSLVLARHEQFF. The DNA of the CDR3 is TGCGCCAGCAGCTTGGTACTAGCGAGACATGAGCAGTTCTTC.

This clonotype occurred many times. The chain uses TRBV7-2 and TRBJ2-5; no firm D call. This CDR3 spans 12 amino acids. Germline V gene lookup returns CDR1 SGHTA and CDR2 FQGNSA. With 1 base removed from V and 5 bases from J, the gap between germline ends came to 5 bases. The CDR3 loop is CASSLDGETQYF. In DNA form, the CDR3 reads TGTGCCAGCAGCTTAGATGGGGAGACCCAGTACTTC.

This clonotype was found many times. This chain joins TRBV11-2 and TRBJ1-1; possibly TRBD1 for D (5 bases). Germline CDR1 and CDR2: SGHAT and FQNNGV. Trimming took 4 bases from V and 9 from J, leaving 9 bases between them. The CDR3 sequence is 11 residues long. CDR3 in amino acids: CASSWGPQAFF. DNA of the CDR3: TGTGCCAGCAGCTGGGGACCGCAAGCTTTCTTT.

Ten or more counts support this clonotype. This chain uses TRBV28 with TRBJ2-5, with 8 nucleotides matching TRBD1. The CDR3 spans 13 residues. V gave up 5 bases and J gave up 4 bases; unmatched junction bases: 3. The V gene's germline CDR1 is MDHEN and CDR2 SYDVKM. The DNA for the CDR3 is TGTGCCAGCAGTGACAGGGGCGCAGAGACCCAGTACTTC. Its protein product is CASSDRGAETQYF.

The sample holds a few counts of this clonotype. V usage is TRBV19 and J usage is TRBJ1-2; D not resolved. Trimming left V 0 bases short and J 5 bases short, with 16 bases between. The length of the CDR3 is 16 residues. The germline CDR1 and CDR2 sequences are LNHDA and SQIVND (reference sequence). The DNA for the CDR3 is TGTGCCAGTAGTATAGATAATGTCCGGGGAAATTATGGCTACACCTTC. Its protein is CASSIDNVRGNYGYTF.